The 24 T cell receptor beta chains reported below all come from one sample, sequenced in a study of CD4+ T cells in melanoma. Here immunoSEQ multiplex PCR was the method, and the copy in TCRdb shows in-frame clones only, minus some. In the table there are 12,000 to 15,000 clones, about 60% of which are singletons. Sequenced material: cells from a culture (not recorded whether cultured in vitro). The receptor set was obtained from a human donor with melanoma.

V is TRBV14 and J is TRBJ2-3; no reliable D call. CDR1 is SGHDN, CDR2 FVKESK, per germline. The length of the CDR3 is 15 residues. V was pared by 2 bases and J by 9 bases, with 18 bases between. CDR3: CASSQYRTGTNTQYF. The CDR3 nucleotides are TGTGCCAGCAGCCAATATAGGACGGGTACCAACACGCAGTATTTT. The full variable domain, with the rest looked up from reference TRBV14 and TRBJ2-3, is EAGVTQFPSHSVIEKGQTVTLRCDPISGHDNLYWYRRVMGKEIKFLLHFVKESKQDESGMPNNRFLAERTGGTYSTLKVQPAELEDSGVYFCASSQYRTGTNTQYFGPGTRLTVL.

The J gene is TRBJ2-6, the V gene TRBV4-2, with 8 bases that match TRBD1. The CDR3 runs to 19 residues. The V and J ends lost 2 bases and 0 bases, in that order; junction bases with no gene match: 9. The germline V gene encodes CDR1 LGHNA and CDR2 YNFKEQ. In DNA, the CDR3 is TGTGCCAGCAGCCAATCACGACCAGGGGGCTCCTCTGGGGCCAACGTCCTGACTTTC. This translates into CASSQSRPGGSSGANVLTF.

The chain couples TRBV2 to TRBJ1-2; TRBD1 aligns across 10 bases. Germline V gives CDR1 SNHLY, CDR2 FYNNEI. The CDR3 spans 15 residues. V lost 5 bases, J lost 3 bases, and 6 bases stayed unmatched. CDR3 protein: CASSHWTGGDYGYTF. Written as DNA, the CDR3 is TGTGCCAGCAGTCATTGGACAGGGGGGGACTATGGCTACACCTTC.

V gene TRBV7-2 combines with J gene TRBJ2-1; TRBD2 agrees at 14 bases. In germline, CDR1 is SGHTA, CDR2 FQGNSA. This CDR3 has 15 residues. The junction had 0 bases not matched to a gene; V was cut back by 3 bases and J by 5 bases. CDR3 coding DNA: TGTGCCAGCAGCTTGGGACTAGCGGGAGACAATGAGCAGTTCTTC. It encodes CASSLGLAGDNEQFF.

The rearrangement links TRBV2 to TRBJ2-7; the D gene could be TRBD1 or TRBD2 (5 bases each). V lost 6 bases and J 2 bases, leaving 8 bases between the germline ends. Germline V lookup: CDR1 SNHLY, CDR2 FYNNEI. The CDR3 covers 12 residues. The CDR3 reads CASRGRAYEQYF. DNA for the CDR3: TGTGCCAGCAGGGGACGGGCCTACGAGCAGTACTTC. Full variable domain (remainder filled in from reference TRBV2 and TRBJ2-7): EPEVTQTPSHQVTQMGQEVILRCVPISNHLYFYWYRQILGQKVEFLVSFYNNEISEKSEIFDDQFSVERPDGSNFTLKIRSTKLEDSAMYFCASRGRAYEQYFGPGTRLTVT.

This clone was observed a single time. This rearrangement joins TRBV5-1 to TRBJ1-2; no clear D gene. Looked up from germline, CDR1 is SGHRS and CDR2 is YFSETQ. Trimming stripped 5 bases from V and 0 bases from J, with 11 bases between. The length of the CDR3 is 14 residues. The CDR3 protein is CASRPVSANYGYTF. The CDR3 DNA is TGCGCCAGCAGACCCGTCTCGGCTAACTATGGCTACACCTTC. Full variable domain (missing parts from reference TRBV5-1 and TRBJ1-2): KAGVTQTPRYLIKTRGQQVTLSCSPISGHRSVSWYQQTPGQGLQFLFEYFSETQRNKGNFPGRFSGRQFSNSRSEMNVSTLELGDSALYLCASRPVSANYGYTFGSGTRLTVV.

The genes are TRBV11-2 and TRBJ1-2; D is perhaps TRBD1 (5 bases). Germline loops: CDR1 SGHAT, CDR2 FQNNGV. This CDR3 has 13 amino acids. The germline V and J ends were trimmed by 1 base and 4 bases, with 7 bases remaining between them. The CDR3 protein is CASSLGGLYGYTF. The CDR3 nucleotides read TGTGCCAGCAGCTTAGGGGGCCTCTATGGCTACACCTTC.

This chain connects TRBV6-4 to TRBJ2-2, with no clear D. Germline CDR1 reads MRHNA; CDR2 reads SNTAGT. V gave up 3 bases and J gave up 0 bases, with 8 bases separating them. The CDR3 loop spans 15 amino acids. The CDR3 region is CASSEELTNTGELFF. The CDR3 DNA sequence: TGTGCCAGCAGTGAAGAGCTAACGAACACCGGGGAGCTGTTTTTT.

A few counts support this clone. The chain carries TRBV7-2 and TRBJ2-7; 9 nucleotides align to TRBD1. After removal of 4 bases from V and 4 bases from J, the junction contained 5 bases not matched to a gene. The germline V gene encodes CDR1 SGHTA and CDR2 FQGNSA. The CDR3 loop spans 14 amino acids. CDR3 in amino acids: CASSSDRGRYEQYF. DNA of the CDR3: TGTGCCAGCAGCTCGGACAGGGGAAGATACGAGCAGTACTTC.

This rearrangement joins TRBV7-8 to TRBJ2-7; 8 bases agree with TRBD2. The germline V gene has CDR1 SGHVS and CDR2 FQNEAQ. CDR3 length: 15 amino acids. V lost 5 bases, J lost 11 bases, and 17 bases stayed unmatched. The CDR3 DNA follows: TGTGCCAGCAGCGGGAGGAGGGACCCGGGGGGGGACAAGTACTTC. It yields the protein CASSGRRDPGGDKYF.

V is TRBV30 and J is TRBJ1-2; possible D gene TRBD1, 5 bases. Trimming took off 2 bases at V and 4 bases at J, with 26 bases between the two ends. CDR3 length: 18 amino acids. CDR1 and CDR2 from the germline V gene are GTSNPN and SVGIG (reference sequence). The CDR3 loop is CAWSLDWELGRAGYGYTF. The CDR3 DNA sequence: TGTGCCTGGAGTTTGGATTGGGAGCTGGGGCGAGCCGGCTATGGCTACACCTTC.

CDR3 nucleotide sequence: TGTGCCAGCAGCTCCCGGGCAGACATCACAGATACGCAGTATTTT. Translation: CASSSRADITDTQYF. V is TRBV9 and J is TRBJ2-3, with D unresolved. Germline values: CDR1 SGDLS, CDR2 YYNGEE. The V gene lost 4 bases and the J gene lost 2 bases, with 14 bases spanning the gap. This CDR3 contains 15 residues. The whole variable domain, remainder taken from reference TRBV9 and TRBJ2-3, is DSGVTQTPKHLITATGQRVTLRCSPRSGDLSVYWYQQSLDQGLQFLIQYYNGEERAKGNILERFSAQQFPDLHSELNLSSLELGDSALYFCASSSRADITDTQYFGPGTRLTVL.

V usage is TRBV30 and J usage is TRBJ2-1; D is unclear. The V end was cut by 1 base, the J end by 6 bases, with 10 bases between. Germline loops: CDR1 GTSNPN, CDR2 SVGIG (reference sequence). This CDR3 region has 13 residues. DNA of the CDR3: TGTGCCTGGAGTGCAGGCCCGGGCAATGAGCAGTTCTTC. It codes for CAWSAGPGNEQFF.

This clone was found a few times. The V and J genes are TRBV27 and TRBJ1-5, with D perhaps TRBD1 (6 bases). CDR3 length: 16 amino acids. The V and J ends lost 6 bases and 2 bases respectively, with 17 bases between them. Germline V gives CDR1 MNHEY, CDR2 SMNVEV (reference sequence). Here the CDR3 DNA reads TGTGCCAGCAGCCCACTGGTGGGGGGCGGCAATCAGCCCCAGCATTTT. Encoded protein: CASSPLVGGGNQPQHF.

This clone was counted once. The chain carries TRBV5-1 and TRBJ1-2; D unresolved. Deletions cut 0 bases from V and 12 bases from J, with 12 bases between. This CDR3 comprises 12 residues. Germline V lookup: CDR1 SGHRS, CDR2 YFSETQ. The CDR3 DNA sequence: TGCGCCAGCAGCTTGGAACGAGGCGACCACACCTTC. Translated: CASSLERGDHTF.

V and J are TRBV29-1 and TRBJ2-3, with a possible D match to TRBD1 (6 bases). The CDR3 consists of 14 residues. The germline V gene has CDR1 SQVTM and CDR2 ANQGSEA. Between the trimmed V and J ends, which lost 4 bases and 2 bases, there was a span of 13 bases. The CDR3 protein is CSVVFGQLTDTQYF. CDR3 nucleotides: TGCAGCGTTGTATTCGGACAGCTCACAGATACGCAGTATTTT.

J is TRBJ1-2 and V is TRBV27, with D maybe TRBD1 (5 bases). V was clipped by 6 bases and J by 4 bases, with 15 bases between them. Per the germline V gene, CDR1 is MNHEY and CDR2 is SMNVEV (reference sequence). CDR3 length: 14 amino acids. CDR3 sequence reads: CASSHLGAGYGYTF. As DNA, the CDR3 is TGTGCCAGCAGCCATCTTGGGGCTGGCTATGGCTACACCTTC.

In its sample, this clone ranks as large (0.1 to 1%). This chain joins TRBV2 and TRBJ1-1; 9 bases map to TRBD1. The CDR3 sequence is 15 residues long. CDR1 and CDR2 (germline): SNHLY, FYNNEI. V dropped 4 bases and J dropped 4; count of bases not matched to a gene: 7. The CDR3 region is CASSAEGQGTTEAFF. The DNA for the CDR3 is TGTGCCAGCAGTGCTGAGGGACAGGGCACCACTGAAGCTTTCTTT.

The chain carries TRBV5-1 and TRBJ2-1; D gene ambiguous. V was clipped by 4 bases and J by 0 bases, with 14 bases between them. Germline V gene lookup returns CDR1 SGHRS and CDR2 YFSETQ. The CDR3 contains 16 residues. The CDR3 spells CASSIRTASSYNEQFF. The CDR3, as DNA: TGCGCCAGCAGCATTCGGACGGCTAGCTCCTACAATGAGCAGTTCTTC.

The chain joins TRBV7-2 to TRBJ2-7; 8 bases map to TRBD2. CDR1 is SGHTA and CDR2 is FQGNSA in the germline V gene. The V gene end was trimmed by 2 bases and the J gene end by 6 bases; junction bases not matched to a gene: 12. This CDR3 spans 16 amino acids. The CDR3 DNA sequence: TGTGCCAGCAGCTTAACGGGGGGGCCATCGCGGGGCGAGCAGTACTTC. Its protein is CASSLTGGPSRGEQYF.

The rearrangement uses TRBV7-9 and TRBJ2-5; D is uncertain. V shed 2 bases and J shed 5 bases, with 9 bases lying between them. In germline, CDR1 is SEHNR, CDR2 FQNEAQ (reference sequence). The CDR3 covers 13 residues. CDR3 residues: CASSLSGLETQYF. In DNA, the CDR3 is TGTGCCAGCAGCTTATCCGGGTTGGAGACCCAGTACTTC.

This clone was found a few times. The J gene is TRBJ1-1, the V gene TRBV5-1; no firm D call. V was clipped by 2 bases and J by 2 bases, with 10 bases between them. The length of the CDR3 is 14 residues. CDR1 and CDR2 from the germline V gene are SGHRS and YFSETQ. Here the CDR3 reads CASSFEGGNTEAFF. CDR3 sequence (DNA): TGCGCCAGCAGCTTTGAGGGAGGAAACACTGAAGCTTTCTTT.

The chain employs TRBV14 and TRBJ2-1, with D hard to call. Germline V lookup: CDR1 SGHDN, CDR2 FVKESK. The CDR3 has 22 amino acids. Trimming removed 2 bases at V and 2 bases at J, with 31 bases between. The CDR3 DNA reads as TGTGCCAGCAGCCAATTTGTTTCCTACAACCCCAAATCAAAGAAGGCCTACAATGAGCAGTTCTTC. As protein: CASSQFVSYNPKSKKAYNEQFF.

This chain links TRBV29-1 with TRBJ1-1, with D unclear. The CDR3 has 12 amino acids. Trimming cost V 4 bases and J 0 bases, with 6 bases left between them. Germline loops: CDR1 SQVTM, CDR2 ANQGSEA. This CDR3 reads CSVGLMNTEAFF. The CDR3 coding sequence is TGCAGCGTTGGACTTATGAACACTGAAGCTTTCTTT.